This TCR beta chain was obtained from a study of T cells in Graves' hyperthyroidism and ophthalmopathy. Amplification of TCR beta CDR3 regions used RNA as the template. HTBI primers were employed in a first-round RT-PCR of the TCR CDR3. TCRdb recomputed calls from the multiplex PCR reads with MiXCR, one row per CDR3 protein. This sample has about 380,000 distinct CDR3 sequences, with about 14% found just once. Every diagnosis used clinical symptoms, serum thyroxine and TRAb, thyroid ultrasound and orbital computed tomography. PBMCs were sourced from approximately 10 ml fresh peripheral blood. This clonotype was detected only a few times. V lost 5 bases to trimming and J lost 1 base, with 14 bases between them. CDR1 and CDR2 from the germline V gene are LNHDA and SQIVND (reference sequence). The CDR3 runs 15 residues.

V is TRBV19 and J is TRBJ1-1; D is possibly TRBD1 (5 bases). The sequence derives from a woman in her twenties or thirties with Graves' ophthalmopathy. Sequenced input: blood. The chain's CDR3 is CASSLWLQANTEAFF. For the CDR3, the DNA is TGTGCCAGTAGTCTTTGGTTACAGGCGAACACTGAAGCTTTCTTT.